This entry lists 5 T cell receptor beta chains sequenced from one sample in a study of blood T cells in healthy people across ages. A second PCR of 7 to 11 cycles used a sample-barcoded 5' primer and a J-beta primer mix. TCRdb re-derived calls from the 5' RACE reads in MiXCR, one entry per CDR3 protein. The sample gives about 930,000 distinct CDR3 sequences, approximately 32% of which show up once; roughly 10% is in the top ten. These data were also filed under a second study, of T cells of mothers and their children.

Source material: blood. The receptors were gathered from a woman aged 40 to 49 in good health.

This clonotype appeared a few times. This chain uses TRBV4-3 with TRBJ2-7; 9 positions agree with TRBD2. The trim removed 0 bases at V and 1 base at J, leaving 13 bases unmatched. Per the germline V gene, CDR1 is LGHNA and CDR2 is YSLEER. The CDR3 sequence is 19 residues long. In nucleotides, the CDR3 is TGCGCCAGCAGCCAAGATCTTCTCGCGGGGGGGCATGATTCCTACGAGCAGTACTTC. This encodes CASSQDLLAGGHDSYEQYF.

The chain has TRBV20-1 and TRBJ1-2; D not certain. The germline V and J ends were trimmed by 6 bases and 7 bases, with 27 bases remaining between them. Germline V gene lookup returns CDR1 DFQATT and CDR2 SNEGSKA (reference sequence). The length of the CDR3 is 16 residues. The CDR3 sequence is CSASEPPVSGPAGYTF. DNA of the CDR3: TGCAGTGCAAGTGAGCCCCCGGTGTCAGGCCCGGCTGGCTACACCTTC.

The chain uses TRBV6-2 or TRBV6-3 and TRBJ1-5; a possible D gene is TRBD1 (5 bases). CDR1 and CDR2 from the germline V gene are MNHEY and SVGEGT. V dropped 5 bases and J dropped 2 bases, with 16 bases sitting between them. The CDR3 sequence is 16 residues long. The CDR3 is CASSASSGAGNQPQHF. The CDR3 DNA reads as TGTGCCAGCAGTGCGTCCAGCGGGGCCGGCAATCAGCCCCAGCATTTT.

V is TRBV6-2 or TRBV6-3 and J is TRBJ2-1; TRBD1 is a possible D gene (6 bases). Deletions cut 5 bases from V and 7 bases from J, with 18 bases between. The CDR3 totals 15 residues. The germline V gene has CDR1 MNHEY and CDR2 SVGEGT. The DNA for the CDR3 is TGTGCCAGCAGTCCAGGGCTCGGACAGAATAATGAGCAGTTCTTC. Protein: CASSPGLGQNNEQFF.

To note about this clonotype: This could be a read error, since a much larger clone is one nucleotide away. This rearrangement joins TRBV28 to TRBJ2-5; tentatively, D is TRBD2 (5 bases). Looked up from germline, CDR1 is MDHEN and CDR2 is SYDVKM. CDR3 length: 15 residues. V shed 2 bases and J shed 1 base, with 11 bases lying between them. In nucleotides, the CDR3 is TGTGCCAGCAGTTTACCTGGAGGTCTCCAAGAGACCCAGTACTTC. Translation: CASSLPGGLQETQYF.